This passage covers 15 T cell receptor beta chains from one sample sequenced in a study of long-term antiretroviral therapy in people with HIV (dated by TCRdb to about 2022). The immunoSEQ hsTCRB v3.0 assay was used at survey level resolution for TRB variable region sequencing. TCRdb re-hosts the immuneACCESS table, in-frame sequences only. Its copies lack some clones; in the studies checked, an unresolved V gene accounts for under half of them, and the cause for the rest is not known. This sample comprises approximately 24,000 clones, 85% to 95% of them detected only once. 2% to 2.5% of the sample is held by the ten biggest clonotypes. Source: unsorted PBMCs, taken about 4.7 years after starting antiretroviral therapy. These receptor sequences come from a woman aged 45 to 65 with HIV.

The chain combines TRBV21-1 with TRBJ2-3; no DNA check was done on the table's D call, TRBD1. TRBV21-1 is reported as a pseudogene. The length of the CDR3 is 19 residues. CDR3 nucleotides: TGTGCCAGCAGCAAAGTGTCCGAGACAGGGGGCAGAAGGCCAGATACGCAGTATTTT. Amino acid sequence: CASSKVSETGGRRPDTQYF.

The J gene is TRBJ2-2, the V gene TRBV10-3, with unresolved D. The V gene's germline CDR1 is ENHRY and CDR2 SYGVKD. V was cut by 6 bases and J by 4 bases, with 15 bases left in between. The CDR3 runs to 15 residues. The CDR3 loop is CAIRVATPGTGELFF. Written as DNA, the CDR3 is TGTGCCATCAGGGTGGCGACCCCAGGCACCGGGGAGCTGTTTTTT.

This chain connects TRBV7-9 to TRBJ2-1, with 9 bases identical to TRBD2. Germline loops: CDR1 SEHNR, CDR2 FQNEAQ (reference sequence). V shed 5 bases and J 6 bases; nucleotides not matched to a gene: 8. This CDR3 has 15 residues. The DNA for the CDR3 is TGTGCCAGCAGCCCCGGCTCAGCGGGAGGCAATGAGCAGTTCTTC. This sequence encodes CASSPGSAGGNEQFF.

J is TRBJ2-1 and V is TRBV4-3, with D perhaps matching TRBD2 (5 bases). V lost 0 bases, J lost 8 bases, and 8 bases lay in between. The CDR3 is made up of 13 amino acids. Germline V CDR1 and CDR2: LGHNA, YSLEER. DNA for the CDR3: TGCGCCAGCAGCCAAGAACTAGGTCATGAGCAGTTCTTC. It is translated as CASSQELGHEQFF.

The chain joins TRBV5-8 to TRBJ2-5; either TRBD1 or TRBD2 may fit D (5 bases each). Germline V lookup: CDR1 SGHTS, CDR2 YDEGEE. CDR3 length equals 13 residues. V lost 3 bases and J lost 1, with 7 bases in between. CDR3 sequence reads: CASSSGTQETQYF. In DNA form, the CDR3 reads TGTGCCAGCAGCTCCGGGACCCAAGAGACCCAGTACTTC. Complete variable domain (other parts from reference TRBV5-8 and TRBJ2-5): EAGVTQSPTHLIKTRGQQATLRCSPISGHTSVYWYQQALGLGLQFLLWYDEGEERNRGNFPPRFSGRQFPNYSSELNVNALELEDSALYLCASSSGTQETQYFGPGTRLLVL.

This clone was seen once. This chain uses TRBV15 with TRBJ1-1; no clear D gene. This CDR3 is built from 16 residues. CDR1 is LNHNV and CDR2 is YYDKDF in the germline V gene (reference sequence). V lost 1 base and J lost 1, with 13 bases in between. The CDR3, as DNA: TGTGCCACCAGCAGAGTGGGAGGCAACCCGAACACTGAAGCTTTCTTT. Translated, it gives CATSRVGGNPNTEAFF.

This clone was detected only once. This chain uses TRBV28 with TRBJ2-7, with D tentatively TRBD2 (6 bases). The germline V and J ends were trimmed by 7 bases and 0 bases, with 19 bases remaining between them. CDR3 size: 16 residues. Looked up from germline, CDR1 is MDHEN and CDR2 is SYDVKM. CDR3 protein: CASTPSEDYYSYEQYF. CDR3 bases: TGTGCCAGCACCCCCAGCGAGGACTACTACTCCTACGAGCAGTACTTC.

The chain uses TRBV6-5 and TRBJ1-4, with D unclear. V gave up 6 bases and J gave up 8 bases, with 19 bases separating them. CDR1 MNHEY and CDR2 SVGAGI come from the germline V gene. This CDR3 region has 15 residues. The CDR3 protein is CASRRDVYTEEKLFF. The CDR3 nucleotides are TGTGCCAGCAGACGCGACGTATATACGGAGGAAAAACTGTTTTTT.

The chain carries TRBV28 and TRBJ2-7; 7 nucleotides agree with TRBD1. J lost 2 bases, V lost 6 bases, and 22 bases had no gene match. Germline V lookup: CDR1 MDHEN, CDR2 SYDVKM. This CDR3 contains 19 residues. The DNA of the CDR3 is TGTGCCAGCAGCATAATCTCGGGACAGTTTCCCACCATACCCTACGAGCAGTACTTC. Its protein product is CASSIISGQFPTIPYEQYF. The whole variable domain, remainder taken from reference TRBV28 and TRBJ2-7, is DVKVTQSSRYLVKRTGEKVFLECVQDMDHENMFWYRQDPGLGLRLIYFSYDVKMKEKGDIPEGYSVSREKKERFSLILESASTNQTSMYLCASSIISGQFPTIPYEQYFGPGTRLTVT.

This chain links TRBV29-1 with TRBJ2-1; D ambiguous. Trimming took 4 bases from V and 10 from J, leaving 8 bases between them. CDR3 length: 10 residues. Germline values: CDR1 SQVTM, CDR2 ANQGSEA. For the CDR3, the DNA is TGCAGCGTTGTGTCCAGGGAGCAGTTCTTC. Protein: CSVVSREQFF.

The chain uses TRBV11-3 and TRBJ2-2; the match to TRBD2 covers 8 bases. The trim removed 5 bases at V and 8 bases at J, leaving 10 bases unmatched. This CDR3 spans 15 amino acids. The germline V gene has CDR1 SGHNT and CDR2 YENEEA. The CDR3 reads CASSLFSGTPGELFF. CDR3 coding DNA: TGTGCCAGCAGCCTATTTAGCGGGACTCCTGGGGAGCTGTTTTTT.

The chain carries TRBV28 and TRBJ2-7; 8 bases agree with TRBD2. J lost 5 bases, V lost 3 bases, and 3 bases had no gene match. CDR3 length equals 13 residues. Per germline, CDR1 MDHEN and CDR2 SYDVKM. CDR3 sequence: CASSFPAGDEQYF. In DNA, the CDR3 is TGTGCCAGCAGTTTCCCAGCGGGAGACGAGCAGTACTTC.

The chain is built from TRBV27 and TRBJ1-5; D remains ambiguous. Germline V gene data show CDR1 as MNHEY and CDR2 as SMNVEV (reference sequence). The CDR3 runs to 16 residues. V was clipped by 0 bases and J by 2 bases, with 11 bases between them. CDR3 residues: CASSLSTGLGNQPQHF. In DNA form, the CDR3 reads TGTGCCAGCAGTTTATCTACGGGATTGGGCAATCAGCCCCAGCATTTT.

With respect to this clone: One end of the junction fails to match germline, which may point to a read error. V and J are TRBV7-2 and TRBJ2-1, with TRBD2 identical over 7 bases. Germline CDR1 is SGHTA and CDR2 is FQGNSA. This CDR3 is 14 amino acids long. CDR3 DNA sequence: TGTGCCAGCAGTATGGGGGGGGACTACTATGAGCAGTTCTTC. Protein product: CASSMGGDYYEQFF.

CDR3 residues: CASSLKDTQYF. The CDR3, as DNA: TGTGCCAGCAGCTTGAAAGATACGCAGTATTTT. V gene TRBV5-4 combines with J gene TRBJ2-3; D is ambiguous. The CDR3 extends over 11 amino acids. Trimming removed 1 base at V and 5 bases at J, with 2 bases between. From germline, CDR1 is SGHNT and CDR2 YYREEE (reference sequence).